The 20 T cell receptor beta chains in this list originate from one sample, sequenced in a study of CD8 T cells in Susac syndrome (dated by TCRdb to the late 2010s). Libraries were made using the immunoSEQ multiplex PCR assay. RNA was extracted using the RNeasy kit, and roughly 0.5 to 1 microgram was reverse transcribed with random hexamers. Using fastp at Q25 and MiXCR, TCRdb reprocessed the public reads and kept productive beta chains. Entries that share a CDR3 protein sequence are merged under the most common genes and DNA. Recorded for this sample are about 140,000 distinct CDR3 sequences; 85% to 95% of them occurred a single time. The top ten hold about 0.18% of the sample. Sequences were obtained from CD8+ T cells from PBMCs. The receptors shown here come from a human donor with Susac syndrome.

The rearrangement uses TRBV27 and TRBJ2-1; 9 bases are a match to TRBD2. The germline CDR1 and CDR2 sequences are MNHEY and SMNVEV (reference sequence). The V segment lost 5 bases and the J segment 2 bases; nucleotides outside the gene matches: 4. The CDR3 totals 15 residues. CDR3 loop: CASSHSGSPYNEQFF. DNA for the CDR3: TGTGCCAGCAGTCATAGCGGGAGTCCCTACAATGAGCAGTTCTTC.

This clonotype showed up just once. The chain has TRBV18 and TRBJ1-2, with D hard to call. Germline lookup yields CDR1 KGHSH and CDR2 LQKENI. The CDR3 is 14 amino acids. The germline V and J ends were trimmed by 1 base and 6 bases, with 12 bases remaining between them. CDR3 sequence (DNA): TGTGCCAGCTCACCACTAAGTCAGTCAGATGGCTACACCTTC. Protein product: CASSPLSQSDGYTF.

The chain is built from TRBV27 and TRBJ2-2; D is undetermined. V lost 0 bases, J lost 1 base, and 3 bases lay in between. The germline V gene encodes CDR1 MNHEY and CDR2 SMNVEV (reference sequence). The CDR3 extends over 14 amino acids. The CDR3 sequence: CASSLSVNTGELFF. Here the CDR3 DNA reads TGTGCCAGCAGTTTATCTGTGAACACCGGGGAGCTGTTTTTT.

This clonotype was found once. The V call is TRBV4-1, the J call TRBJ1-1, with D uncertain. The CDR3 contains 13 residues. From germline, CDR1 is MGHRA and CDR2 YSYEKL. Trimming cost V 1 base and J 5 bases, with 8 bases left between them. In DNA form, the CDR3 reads TGCGCCAGCAGCCAAGTTACAACGACTGAAGCTTTCTTT. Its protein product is CASSQVTTTEAFF.

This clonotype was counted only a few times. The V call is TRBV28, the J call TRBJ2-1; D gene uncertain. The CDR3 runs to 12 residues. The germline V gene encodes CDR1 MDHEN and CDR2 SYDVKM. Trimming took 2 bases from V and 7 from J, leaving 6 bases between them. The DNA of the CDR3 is TGTGCCAGCAGTTTAGTGCGGAATGAGCAGTTCTTC. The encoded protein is CASSLVRNEQFF.

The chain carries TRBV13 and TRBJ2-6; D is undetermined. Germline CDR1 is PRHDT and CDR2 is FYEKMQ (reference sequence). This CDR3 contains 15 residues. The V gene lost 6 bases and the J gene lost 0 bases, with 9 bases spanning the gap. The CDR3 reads CASSSGYSGANVLTF. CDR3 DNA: TGTGCCAGCAGTTCCGGTTACTCTGGGGCCAACGTCCTGACTTTC.

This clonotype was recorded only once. The CDR3: CASSQGYPTSGREGEQFF. The CDR3 region has the DNA TGTGCCAGCAGCCAAGGATACCCGACTAGCGGGAGGGAAGGTGAGCAGTTCTTC. The rearrangement joins TRBV3-1 to TRBJ2-1, with TRBD2 identical over 14 bases. After removal of 1 base from V and 9 bases from J, the junction contained 11 bases not matched to a gene. This CDR3 comprises 18 residues. Germline values: CDR1 LGHDT, CDR2 YNNKEL (reference sequence).

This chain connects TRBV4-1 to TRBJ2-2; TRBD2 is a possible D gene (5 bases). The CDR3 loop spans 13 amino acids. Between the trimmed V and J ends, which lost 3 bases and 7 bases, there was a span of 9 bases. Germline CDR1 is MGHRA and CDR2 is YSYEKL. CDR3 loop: CASSQEDFGELFF. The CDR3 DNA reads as TGCGCCAGCAGCCAGGAGGATTTCGGGGAGCTGTTTTTT.

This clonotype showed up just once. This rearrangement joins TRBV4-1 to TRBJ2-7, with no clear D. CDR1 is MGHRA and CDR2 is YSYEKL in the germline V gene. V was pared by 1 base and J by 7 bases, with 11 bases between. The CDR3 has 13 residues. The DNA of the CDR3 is TGCGCCAGCAGCCAAGGGACCTCCCCGGAGCAGTACTTC. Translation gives CASSQGTSPEQYF.

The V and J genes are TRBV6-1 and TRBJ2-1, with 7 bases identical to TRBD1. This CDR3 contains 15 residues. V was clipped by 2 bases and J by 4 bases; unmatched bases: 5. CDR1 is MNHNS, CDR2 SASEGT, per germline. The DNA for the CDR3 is TGTGCCAGCAGTGAATCGGGACAGATATACAATGAGCAGTTCTTC. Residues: CASSESGQIYNEQFF.

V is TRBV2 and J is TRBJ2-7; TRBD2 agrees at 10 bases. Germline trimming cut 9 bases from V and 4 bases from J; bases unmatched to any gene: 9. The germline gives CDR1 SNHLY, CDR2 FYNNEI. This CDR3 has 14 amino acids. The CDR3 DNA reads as TGTGCCAGGGGGACTAGCGTATCCCCTTACGAGCAGTACTTC. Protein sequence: CARGTSVSPYEQYF.

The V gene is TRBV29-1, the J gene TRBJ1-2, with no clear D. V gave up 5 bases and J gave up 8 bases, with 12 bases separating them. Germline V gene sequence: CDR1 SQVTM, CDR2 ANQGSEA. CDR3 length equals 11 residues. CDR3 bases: TGCAGCGTTCCAGGACGAGGGGGCTACACCTTC. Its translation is CSVPGRGGYTF.

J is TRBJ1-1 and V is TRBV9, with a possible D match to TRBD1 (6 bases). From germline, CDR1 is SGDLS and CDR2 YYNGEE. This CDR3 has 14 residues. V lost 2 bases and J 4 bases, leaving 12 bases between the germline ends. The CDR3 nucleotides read TGTGCCAGCAGCGTGAGGGGGTTAGGCACTGAAGCTTTCTTT. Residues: CASSVRGLGTEAFF.

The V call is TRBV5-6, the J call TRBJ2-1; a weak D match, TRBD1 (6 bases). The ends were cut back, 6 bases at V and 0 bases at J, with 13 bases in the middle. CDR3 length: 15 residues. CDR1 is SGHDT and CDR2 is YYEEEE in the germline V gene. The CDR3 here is CASTQGVSSYNEQFF. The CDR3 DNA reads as TGTGCCAGCACACAGGGAGTCAGCTCCTACAATGAGCAGTTCTTC. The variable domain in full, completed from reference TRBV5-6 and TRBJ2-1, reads DAGVTQSPTHLIKTRGQQVTLRCSPKSGHDTVSWYQQALGQGPQFIFQYYEEEERQRGNFPDRFSGHQFPNYSSELNVNALLLGDSALYLCASTQGVSSYNEQFFGPGTRLTVL.

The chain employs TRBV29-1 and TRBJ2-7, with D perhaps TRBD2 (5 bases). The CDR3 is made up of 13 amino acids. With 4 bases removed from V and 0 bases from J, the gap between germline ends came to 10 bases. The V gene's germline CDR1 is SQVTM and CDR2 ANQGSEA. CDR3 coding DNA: TGCAGCGTTGTCGGGGAGAGCTCCTACGAGCAGTACTTC. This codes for CSVVGESSYEQYF.

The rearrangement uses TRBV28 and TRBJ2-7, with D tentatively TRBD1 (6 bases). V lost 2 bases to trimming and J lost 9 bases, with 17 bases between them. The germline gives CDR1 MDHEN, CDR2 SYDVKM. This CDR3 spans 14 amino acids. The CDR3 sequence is CASSLPGTPTGQYF. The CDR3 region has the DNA TGTGCCAGCAGTTTACCCGGGACACCGACGGGGCAGTACTTC.

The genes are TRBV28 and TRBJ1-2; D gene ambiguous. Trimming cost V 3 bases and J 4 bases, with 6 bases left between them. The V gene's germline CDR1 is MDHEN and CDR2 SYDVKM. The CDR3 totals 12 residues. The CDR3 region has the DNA TGTGCCAGCAGTTTGAACACCTATGGCTACACCTTC. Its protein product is CASSLNTYGYTF.

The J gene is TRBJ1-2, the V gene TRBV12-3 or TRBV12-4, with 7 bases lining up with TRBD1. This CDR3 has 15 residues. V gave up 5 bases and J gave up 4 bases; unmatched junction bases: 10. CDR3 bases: TGTGCCAGCAGTACGACAGGGCCTGTTCCCTATGGCTACACCTTC. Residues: CASSTTGPVPYGYTF.

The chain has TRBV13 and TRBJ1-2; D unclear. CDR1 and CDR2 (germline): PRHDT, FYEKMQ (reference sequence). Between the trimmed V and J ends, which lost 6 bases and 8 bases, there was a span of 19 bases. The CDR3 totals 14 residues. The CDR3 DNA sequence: TGTGCCAGCAGTGACGGGCGGAAGCTAAGGGGCTACACCTTC. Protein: CASSDGRKLRGYTF.

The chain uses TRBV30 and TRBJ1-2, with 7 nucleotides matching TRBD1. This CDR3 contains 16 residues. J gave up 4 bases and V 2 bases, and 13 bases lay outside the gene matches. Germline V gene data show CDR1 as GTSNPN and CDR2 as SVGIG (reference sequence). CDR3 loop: CAWSPTTGQAFYGYTF. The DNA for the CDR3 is TGTGCCTGGAGTCCAACGACCGGACAGGCTTTCTATGGCTACACCTTC.